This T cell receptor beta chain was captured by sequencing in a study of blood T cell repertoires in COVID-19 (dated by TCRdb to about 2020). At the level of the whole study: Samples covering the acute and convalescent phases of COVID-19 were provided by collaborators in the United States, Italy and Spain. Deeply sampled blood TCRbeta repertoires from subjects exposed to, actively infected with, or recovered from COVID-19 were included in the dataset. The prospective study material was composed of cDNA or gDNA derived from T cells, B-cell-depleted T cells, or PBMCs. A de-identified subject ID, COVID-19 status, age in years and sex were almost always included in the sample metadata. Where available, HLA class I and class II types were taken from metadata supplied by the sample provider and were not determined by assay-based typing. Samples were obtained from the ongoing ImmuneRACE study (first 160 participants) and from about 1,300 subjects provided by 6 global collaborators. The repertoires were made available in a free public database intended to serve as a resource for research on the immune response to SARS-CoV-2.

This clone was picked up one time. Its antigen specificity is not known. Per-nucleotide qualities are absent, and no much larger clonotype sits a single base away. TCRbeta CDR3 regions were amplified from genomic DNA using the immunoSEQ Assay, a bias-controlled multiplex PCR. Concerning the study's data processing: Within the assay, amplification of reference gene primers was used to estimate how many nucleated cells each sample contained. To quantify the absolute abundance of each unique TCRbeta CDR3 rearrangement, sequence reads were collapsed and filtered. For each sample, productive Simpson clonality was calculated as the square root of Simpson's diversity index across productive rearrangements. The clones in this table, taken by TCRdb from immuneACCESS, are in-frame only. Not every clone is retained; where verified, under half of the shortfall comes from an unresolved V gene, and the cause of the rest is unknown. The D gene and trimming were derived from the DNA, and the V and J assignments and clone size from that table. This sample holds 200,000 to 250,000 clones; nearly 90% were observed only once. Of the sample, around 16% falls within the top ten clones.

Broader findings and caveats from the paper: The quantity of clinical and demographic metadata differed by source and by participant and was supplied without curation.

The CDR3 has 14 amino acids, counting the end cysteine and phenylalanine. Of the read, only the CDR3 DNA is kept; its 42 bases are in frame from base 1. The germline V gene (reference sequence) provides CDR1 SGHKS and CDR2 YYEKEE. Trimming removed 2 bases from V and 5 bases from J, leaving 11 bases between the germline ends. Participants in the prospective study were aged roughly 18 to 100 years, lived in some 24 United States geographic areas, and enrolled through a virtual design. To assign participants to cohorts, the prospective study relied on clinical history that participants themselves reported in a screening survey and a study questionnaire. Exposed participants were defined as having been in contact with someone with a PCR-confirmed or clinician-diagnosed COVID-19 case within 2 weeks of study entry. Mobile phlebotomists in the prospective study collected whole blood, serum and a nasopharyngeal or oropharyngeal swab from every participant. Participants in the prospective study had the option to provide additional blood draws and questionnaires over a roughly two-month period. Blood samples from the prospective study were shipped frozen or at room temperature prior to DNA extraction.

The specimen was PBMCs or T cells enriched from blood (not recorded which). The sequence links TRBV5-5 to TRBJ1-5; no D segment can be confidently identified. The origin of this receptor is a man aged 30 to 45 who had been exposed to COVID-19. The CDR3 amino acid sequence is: CASSLTRTYQPQHF. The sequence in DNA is TGTGCCAGCAGCTTAACACGGACTTATCAGCCCCAGCATTTT.